This T cell receptor (beta chain) emerged from a study of glioma-infiltrating T cells. Findings and caveats of the study: Non-neoplastic patients had below-expected tissue-blood divergence, while all gliomas exceeded expectation. Very few CDR3 sequences were shared between tissue and blood.

In this sample, this clonotype turned up a few times. Its antigen is as yet unknown. This may arise from a read error, as a much more abundant clone is one base away. The iRepertoire nested amplicon-rescue multiplex PCR amplified TCR alpha and beta CDR3s from RNA. Tissue mRNA or PBMC total RNA, 100-400 ng, went into one-step reverse transcription and amplification. Each CDR3 protein gets one entry after TCRdb re-called the multiplex PCR reads with MiXCR. The data contain some 190,000 distinct CDR3 sequences, approximately 30% of them singletons. This sequence originates from a human donor with low-grade glioma or glioblastoma, undergoing nonglioma brain surgery, or in good health (not recorded which). The sample taken for sequencing was glioma tissue, nonneoplastic brain tissue, or PBMCs (not recorded which).

The CDR3: CASSRGRDPYNEQFF. CDR3 in DNA: TGTGCCAGCAGTAGAGGCCGGGACCCCTACAATGAGCAGTTCTTC. V is TRBV6-1 and J is TRBJ2-1; D possibly matches TRBD1 or TRBD2 (5 bases each). The V end was cut by 5 bases, the J end by 2 bases, with 13 bases between. The CDR3 length is 15 residues. The germline V gene has CDR1 MNHNS and CDR2 SASEGT.